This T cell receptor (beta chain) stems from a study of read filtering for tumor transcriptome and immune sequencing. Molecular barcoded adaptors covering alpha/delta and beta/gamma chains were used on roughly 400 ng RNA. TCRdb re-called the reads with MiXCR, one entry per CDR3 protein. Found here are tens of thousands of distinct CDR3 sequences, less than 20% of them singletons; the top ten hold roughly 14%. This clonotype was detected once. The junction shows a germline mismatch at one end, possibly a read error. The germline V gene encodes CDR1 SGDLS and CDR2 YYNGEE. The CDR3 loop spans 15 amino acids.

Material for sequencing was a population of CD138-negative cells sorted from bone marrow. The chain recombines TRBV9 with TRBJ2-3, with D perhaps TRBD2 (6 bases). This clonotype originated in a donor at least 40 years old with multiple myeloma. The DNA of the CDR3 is TGTGCCAGCAGCCGGGACTCACGTAGCTCAGATACGCAATATTTT. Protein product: CASSRDSRSSDTQYF.